Sequencing of this T cell receptor beta chain was carried out in a study of T cell responses to AZD1222 COVID-19 vaccine. V gave up 3 bases and J gave up 2 bases; unmatched junction bases: 6. CDR3 length equals 16 residues. Germline values: CDR1 SEHNR, CDR2 FQNEAQ (reference sequence). Libraries were prepared by immunoSEQ multiplex PCR; TCRdb keeps only in-frame clonotypes and omits some of them. The sample lists around 110,000 clones, about 93% occurring once. Of note for this clone: What it recognizes is unknown.

Analysis merged second doses at about 4 or about 12 weeks. Notes on the study in general: In the spike-specific TCR repertoire, nearly half reportedly target unmutated variant regions. Mostly white British, mostly female donors; authors suggested clonal diversity may be underestimated. The study found vaccine-associated CD4 TCRs spanning spike, dominant at 160-218 and 743-854.

This TCR derives from an adult who received the AZD1222 COVID-19 vaccine. The V and J genes are TRBV7-9 and TRBJ1-4; 7 positions match TRBD1. Specimen: peripheral blood, collected 28 days after the second AZD1222 dose. The CDR3 loop reads CASSFGDRDTNEKLFF. DNA for the CDR3: TGTGCCAGCAGCTTCGGGGACAGAGACACTAATGAAAAACTGTTTTTT.